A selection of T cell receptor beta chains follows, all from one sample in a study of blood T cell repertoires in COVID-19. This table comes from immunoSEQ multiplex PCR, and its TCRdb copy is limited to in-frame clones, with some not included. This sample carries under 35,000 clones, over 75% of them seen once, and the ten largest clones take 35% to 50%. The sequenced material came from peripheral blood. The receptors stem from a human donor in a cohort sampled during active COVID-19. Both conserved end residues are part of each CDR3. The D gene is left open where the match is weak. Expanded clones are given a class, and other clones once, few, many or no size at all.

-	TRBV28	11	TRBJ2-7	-	TGTGCCAGCACCTCCCGCTACGAGCAGTACTTC	CASTSRYEQYF
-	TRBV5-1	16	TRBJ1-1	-	TGCGCCAGCAGCTTGTTTCTAAGGGGGATAAACGCTGAAGCTTTCTTT	CASSLFLRGINAEAFF
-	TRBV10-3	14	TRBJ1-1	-	TGTGCCATCACTCCACGGGCGGGGATCACTGAAGCTTTCTTT	CAITPRAGITEAFF
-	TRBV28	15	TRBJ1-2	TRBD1	TGTGCCAGCAGTTTACACCGACAGGGGGCTCGGGGCTACACCTTC	CASSLHRQGARGYTF
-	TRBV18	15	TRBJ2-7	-	TGTGCCAGCTCACCTACAGGTCTACGATCCTACGAGCAGTACTTC	CASSPTGLRSYEQYF
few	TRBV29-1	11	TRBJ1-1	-	TGCAGCGTTCGTCCCGGACAGAAAGCTTTCTTT	CSVRPGQKAFF
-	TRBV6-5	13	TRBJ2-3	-	TGTGCCAGCAGTTTTGGTAGAACAGATACGCAGTATTTT	CASSFGRTDTQYF
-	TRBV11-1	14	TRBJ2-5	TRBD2	TGTGCCAGCAGCGTTAGTGGGGGGGAAGAGACCCAGTACTTC	CASSVSGGEETQYF
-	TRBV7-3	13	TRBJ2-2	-	TGTGCCAGCAGCTTTGGAGGTCCCGGGGAGCTGTTTTTT	CASSFGGPGELFF
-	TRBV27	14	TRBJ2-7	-	TGTGCCAGCAGTGTGACTTGGAATGCCTACGAGCAGTACTTC	CASSVTWNAYEQYF
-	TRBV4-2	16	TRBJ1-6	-	TGTGCCAGCAGCCAAGGGAGCAGCTCCTATAATTCACCCCTCCACTTT	CASSQGSSSYNSPLHF
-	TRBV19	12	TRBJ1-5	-	TGTGCCAGTAGTGGAAACAGGGCGCCCCAGCATTTT	CASSGNRAPQHF
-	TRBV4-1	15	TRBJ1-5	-	TGCGCCAGCAGCCAACTGGCAAATAGCAATCAGCCCCAGCATTTT	CASSQLANSNQPQHF
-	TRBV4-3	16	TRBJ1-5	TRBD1	TGCGCCAGCGACCACCTGGGACAGGATAGCAATCAGCCCCAGCATTTT	CASDHLGQDSNQPQHF
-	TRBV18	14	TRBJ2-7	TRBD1	TGTGCCAGCTCACCATCAGGGGGTATCCACGAGCAGTACTTC	CASSPSGGIHEQYF
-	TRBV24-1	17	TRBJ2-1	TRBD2	TGTGCCACCAGTGAACCTAAAACTAGCGCCGCTTCAAATGAGCAGTTCTTC	CATSEPKTSAASNEQFF
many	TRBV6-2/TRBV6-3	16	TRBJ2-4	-	TGTGCCAGCAGTTCAGTCCTGACAGAAGCCAAAAACATTCAGTACTTC	CASSSVLTEAKNIQYF
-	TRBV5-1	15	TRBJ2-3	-	TGCGCCAGCAGCTTGATCGGGACTAGCACAGATACGCAGTATTTT	CASSLIGTSTDTQYF
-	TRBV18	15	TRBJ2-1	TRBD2	TGTGCCAGCTCACCGACTGGGAGCGGGGGGGCCGAGCAGTTCTTC	CASSPTGSGGAEQFF
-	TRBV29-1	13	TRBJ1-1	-	TGCAGCGTTGCCGTCCAGATGAACACTGAAGCTTTCTTT	CSVAVQMNTEAFF
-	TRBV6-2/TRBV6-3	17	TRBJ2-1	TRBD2	TGTGCCAGCAGCGTCGGGGGGGCCCCACCTCCTTACAATGAGCAGTTCTTC	CASSVGGAPPPYNEQFF
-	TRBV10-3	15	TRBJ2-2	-	TGTGCCATCAGTGAGTCCGGCAGACGGGTCGGGGAGCTGTTTTTT	CAISESGRRVGELFF
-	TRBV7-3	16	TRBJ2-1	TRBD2	TGTGCCAGCAGCTTAAGCGGGGGGGCATACTACAATGAGCAGTTCTTC	CASSLSGGAYYNEQFF
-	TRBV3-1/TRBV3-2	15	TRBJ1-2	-	TGTGCCAGCAGCCAAGGTCCAGGGGCTAACTATGGCTACACCTTC	CASSQGPGANYGYTF
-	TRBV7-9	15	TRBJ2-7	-	TGTGCCAGCAGCCCACTGGGGTCGGGATCCTACGAGCAGTACTTC	CASSPLGSGSYEQYF
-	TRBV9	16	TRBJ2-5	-	TGTGCCAGCAGCGTAGGTCCCCAGGTAGTCCAAGAGACCCAGTACTTC	CASSVGPQVVQETQYF
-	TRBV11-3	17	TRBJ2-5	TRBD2	TGTGCCAGCAGCTTAGGGGCGGCTAGCGGTAGTCAAGAGACCCAGTACTTC	CASSLGAASGSQETQYF